This TCR beta chain emerged from a study of blood T cells in healthy people across ages. General observations from the study: Fewer expanded clones and more diversity marked long-lived versus aged donors.

A second PCR of 7 to 11 cycles used a sample-barcoded 5' primer and a J-beta primer mix. Every cDNA molecule carried a tag from a template-switch adaptor bearing 12 random nucleotides. TCRdb redid the calling of the 5' RACE reads with MiXCR, one entry per CDR3 protein. The profile shows about 640,000 distinct CDR3 sequences, under 65% of them singletons. Comment on this clonotype: Antigen specificity is unknown.

The V end was cut by 9 bases, the J end by 3 bases, with 13 bases between. CDR1 and CDR2 (germline): LNHDA, SQIVND (reference sequence). The length of the CDR3 is 13 residues. The rearrangement links TRBV19 to TRBJ2-3; perhaps TRBD1 as D (6 bases). Sample: blood. The TCR was taken from a man between 60 and 70 years old in good health. The CDR3 DNA reads as TGTGCCAGCAATACAGGGTCGACAGATACGCAGTATTTT. Translating it yields CASNTGSTDTQYF.